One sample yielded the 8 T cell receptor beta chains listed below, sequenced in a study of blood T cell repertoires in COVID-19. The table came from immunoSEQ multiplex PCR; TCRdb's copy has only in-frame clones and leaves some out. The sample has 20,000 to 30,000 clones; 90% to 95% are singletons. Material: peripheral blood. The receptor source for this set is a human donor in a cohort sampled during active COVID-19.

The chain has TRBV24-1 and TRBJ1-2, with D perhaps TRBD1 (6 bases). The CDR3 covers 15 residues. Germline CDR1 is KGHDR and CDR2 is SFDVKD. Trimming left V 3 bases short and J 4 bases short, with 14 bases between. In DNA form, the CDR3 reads TGTGCCACCAGTGATCAGCAGGGGTCTAGCTATGGCTACACCTTC. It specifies CATSDQQGSSYGYTF.

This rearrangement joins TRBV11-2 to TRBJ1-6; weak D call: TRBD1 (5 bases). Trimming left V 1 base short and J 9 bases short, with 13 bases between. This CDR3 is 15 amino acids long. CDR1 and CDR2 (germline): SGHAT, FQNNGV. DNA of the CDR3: TGTGCCAGCAGCTTAGCTGCAGGGTCGGGTTCACCCCTCCACTTT. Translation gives CASSLAAGSGSPLHF.

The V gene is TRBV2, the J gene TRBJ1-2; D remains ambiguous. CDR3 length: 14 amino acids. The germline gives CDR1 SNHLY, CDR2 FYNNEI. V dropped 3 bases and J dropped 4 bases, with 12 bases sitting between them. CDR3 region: CASSETGSAYGYTF. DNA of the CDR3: TGTGCCAGCAGTGAGACGGGGTCTGCCTATGGCTACACCTTC.

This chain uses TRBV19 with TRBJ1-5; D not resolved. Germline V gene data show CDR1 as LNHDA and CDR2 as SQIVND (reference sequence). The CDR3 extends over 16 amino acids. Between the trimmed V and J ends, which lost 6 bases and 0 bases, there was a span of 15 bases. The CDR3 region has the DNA TGTGCCAGTAGCCCGAGGAGAGGAGATAGCAATCAGCCCCAGCATTTT. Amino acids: CASSPRRGDSNQPQHF.

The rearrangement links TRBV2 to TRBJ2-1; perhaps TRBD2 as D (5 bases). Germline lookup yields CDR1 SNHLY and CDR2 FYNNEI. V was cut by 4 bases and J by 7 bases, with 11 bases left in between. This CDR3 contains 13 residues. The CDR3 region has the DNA TGTGCCAGCAGTGCCCGGTCGGGGAATGAGCAGTTCTTC. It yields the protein CASSARSGNEQFF.

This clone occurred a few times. The CDR3 coding sequence is TGTGCCACCGGGACAGCTCTCTCCTACGAGCAGTACTTC. Translated, it gives CATGTALSYEQYF. The gene calls are TRBV24-1 and TRBJ2-7; 7 bases are shared with TRBD1. Unmatched junction bases numbered 4, after V lost 9 bases and J lost 0 bases. Per the germline V gene, CDR1 is KGHDR and CDR2 is SFDVKD. This CDR3 spans 13 amino acids.

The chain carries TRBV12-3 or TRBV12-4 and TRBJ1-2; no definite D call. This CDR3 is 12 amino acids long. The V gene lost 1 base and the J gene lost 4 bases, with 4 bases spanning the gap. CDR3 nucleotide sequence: TGTGCCAGCAGTTTAGAGCTCTATGGCTACACCTTC. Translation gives CASSLELYGYTF.

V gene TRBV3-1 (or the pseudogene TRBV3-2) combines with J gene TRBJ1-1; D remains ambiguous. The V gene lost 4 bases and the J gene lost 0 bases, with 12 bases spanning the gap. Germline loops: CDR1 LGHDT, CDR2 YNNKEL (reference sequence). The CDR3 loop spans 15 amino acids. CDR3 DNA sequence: TGTGCCAGCAGCCGTCGTGGCGGGTTGAACACTGAAGCTTTCTTT. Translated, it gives CASSRRGGLNTEAFF.